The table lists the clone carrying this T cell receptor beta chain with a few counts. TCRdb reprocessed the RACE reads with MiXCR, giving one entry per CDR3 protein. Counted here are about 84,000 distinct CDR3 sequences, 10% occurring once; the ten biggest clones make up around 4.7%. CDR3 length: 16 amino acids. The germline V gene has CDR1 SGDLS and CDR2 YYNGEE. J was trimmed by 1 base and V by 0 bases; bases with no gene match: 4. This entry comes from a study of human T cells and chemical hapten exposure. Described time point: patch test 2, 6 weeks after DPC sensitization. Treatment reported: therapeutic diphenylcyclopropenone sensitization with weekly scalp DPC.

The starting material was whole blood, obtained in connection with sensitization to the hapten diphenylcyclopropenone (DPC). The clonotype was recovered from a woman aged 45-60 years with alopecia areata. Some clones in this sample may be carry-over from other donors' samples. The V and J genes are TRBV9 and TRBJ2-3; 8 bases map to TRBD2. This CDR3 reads CASSVGSGMGTDTQYF. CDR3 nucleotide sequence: TGTGCCAGCAGCGTAGGTAGCGGGATGGGCACAGATACGCAGTATTTT.